The 20 T cell receptor beta chains reported below all come from one sample, sequenced in a study of blood T cell repertoires in COVID-19. Profiling relied on immunoSEQ multiplex PCR, and the TCRdb table lists in-frame clones only, not all of them. Found here are about 220,000 clones, 80% to 90% of them singletons; the top ten hold about 4.8%. Sequencing was done on a sample of PBMCs or T cells enriched from blood (not recorded which). The receptors come from a woman between 50 and 59 years old who had been exposed to COVID-19.

This chain links TRBV18 with TRBJ2-7; D call uncertain. Germline V gene data show CDR1 as KGHSH and CDR2 as LQKENI. The CDR3 length is 12 residues. Between the trimmed V and J ends, which lost 3 bases and 2 bases, there was a span of 5 bases. CDR3 region: CASSPHTYEQYF. The CDR3 coding sequence is TGTGCCAGCTCACCCCACACCTACGAGCAGTACTTC.

V gene TRBV6-5 combines with J gene TRBJ2-7; TRBD1 agrees at 8 bases. V gave up 5 bases and J gave up 2 bases; unmatched junction bases: 5. Germline values: CDR1 MNHEY, CDR2 SVGAGI. The CDR3 has 14 amino acids. Here the CDR3 reads CASSLVQGAYEQYF. The CDR3 bases are TGTGCCAGCAGTCTAGTACAGGGGGCCTACGAGCAGTACTTC.

This clone was picked up one time. V is TRBV29-1 and J is TRBJ2-2, with 7 bases lining up with TRBD1. The CDR3 contains 12 residues. Looked up from germline, CDR1 is SQVTM and CDR2 is ANQGSEA. Trimming removed 4 bases from V and 6 bases from J; junction bases left unmatched: 2. The CDR3 protein is CSVAQGAGELFF. The CDR3 region has the DNA TGCAGCGTTGCCCAGGGGGCCGGGGAGCTGTTTTTT.

The rearrangement links TRBV2 to TRBJ1-5; TRBD1 matches 8 bases. Germline CDR1 is SNHLY and CDR2 is FYNNEI. With 7 bases clipped from V and 2 bases from J, the junction kept 7 bases outside the gene matches. This CDR3 region has 15 residues. The CDR3 region is CASNSGQGGNQPQHF. In nucleotides, the CDR3 is TGTGCCAGCAATTCCGGACAGGGTGGCAATCAGCCCCAGCATTTT.

This clone has more than one count but fewer than ten. The chain couples TRBV28 to TRBJ2-5; TRBD1 agrees at 9 bases. CDR3 length equals 15 residues. CDR1 is MDHEN and CDR2 is SYDVKM in the germline V gene. With 5 bases clipped from V and 5 bases from J, the junction kept 9 bases outside the gene matches. CDR3 protein: CASSTGTGNRETQYF. The CDR3 DNA follows: TGTGCCAGCAGTACCGGGACAGGGAATCGGGAGACCCAGTACTTC.

The rearrangement uses TRBV6-5 and TRBJ1-3, with D hard to call. Germline V CDR1 and CDR2: MNHEY, SVGAGI. The CDR3 contains 14 residues. V lost 7 bases, J lost 6 bases, and 16 bases lay in between. In DNA, the CDR3 is TGTGCCAGCAAGGTCCCCGGCGGGAAAAACACCATATATTTT. Its protein is CASKVPGGKNTIYF.

The rearrangement joins TRBV19 to TRBJ1-3; D may be TRBD1 (6 bases). The CDR3 totals 16 residues. The V and J ends lost 3 bases and 0 bases respectively, with 12 bases between them. The germline V gene encodes CDR1 LNHDA and CDR2 SQIVND (reference sequence). CDR3 nucleotides: TGTGCCAGTAGTATCCACCGCAGGGGCTCTGGAAACACCATATATTTT. Translated, it gives CASSIHRRGSGNTIYF.

V gene TRBV19 combines with J gene TRBJ2-3; 7 bases are shared with TRBD2. The CDR3 totals 16 residues. Per germline, CDR1 LNHDA and CDR2 SQIVND (reference sequence). After removal of 7 bases from V and 2 bases from J, the junction contained 12 bases not matched to a gene. CDR3 in DNA: TGTGCCAGTAAACATACCGGGGGGAAGAACACAGATACGCAGTATTTT. Its translation is CASKHTGGKNTDTQYF.

This chain connects TRBV19 to TRBJ2-1, with 7 bases lining up with TRBD2. Germline loops: CDR1 LNHDA, CDR2 SQIVND (reference sequence). The CDR3 loop spans 17 amino acids. The ends lost 6 bases at V and 5 bases at J; junction bases unmatched: 16. The CDR3 bases are TGTGCCAGTAGCGAGTATGGGGGGAGGGTTGTGGACAATGAGCAGTTCTTC. It specifies CASSEYGGRVVDNEQFF.

This clone was seen a single time. The chain carries TRBV10-2 and TRBJ1-1; D may be TRBD1 (6 bases). This CDR3 has 15 residues. V was trimmed by 4 bases and J by 4 bases, leaving 16 bases between them. Germline V gene sequence: CDR1 WSHSY, CDR2 SAAADI. The CDR3 sequence: CASSVWQGTGTEAFF. The CDR3 bases are TGCGCCAGCAGTGTGTGGCAGGGGACGGGCACTGAAGCTTTCTTT.

V gene TRBV27 combines with J gene TRBJ1-4, with D possibly being TRBD1 (6 bases). The length of the CDR3 is 17 residues. Trimming shortened V by 5 bases and J by 8 bases, and 24 bases separated the two germline ends. The germline V gene encodes CDR1 MNHEY and CDR2 SMNVEV (reference sequence). For the CDR3, the DNA is TGTGCCAGCAGTGTAAACCCCTTGGGGGCGCGGCGCGAAAAACTGTTTTTT. It yields the protein CASSVNPLGARREKLFF. The variable domain in full, completed from reference TRBV27 and TRBJ1-4, reads EAQVTQNPRYLITVTGKKLTVTCSQNMNHEYMSWYRQDPGLGLRQIYYSMNVEVTDKGDVPEGYKVSRKEKRNFPLILESPSPNQTSLYFCASSVNPLGARREKLFFGSGTQLSVL.

V usage is TRBV6-5 and J usage is TRBJ2-7; D might be TRBD2 (5 bases). The V end was cut by 6 bases, the J end by 2 bases, with 17 bases between. Germline V CDR1 and CDR2: MNHEY, SVGAGI. The CDR3 has 15 residues. As DNA, the CDR3 is TGTGCCAGCAGCGGAGCGGCGGACGGGCCCTACGAGCAGTACTTC. It is translated as CASSGAADGPYEQYF.

The V call is TRBV5-1, the J call TRBJ2-3; D is perhaps TRBD2 (6 bases). The CDR3 is 18 residues long. The V and J ends lost 4 bases and 3 bases respectively, with 24 bases between them. Germline values: CDR1 SGHRS, CDR2 YFSETQ. This CDR3 is CASSQTRGAGLRTDTQYF. CDR3 DNA: TGCGCCAGCAGCCAGACCCGAGGCGCGGGGCTCAGGACAGATACGCAGTATTTT.

The chain links TRBV29-1 to TRBJ2-7; 12 nucleotides agree with TRBD1. The CDR3 totals 13 residues. CDR1 and CDR2 (germline): SQVTM, ANQGSEA. Trimming at V came to 5 bases and at J to 4 bases, leaving 3 bases not matched to a gene. In DNA form, the CDR3 reads TGCAGCGTTCTGGGACAGGGGGCATACGAGCAGTACTTC. Translating it yields CSVLGQGAYEQYF.

The chain carries TRBV7-9 and TRBJ2-2; TRBD1 might be the D (5 bases). In germline, CDR1 is SEHNR, CDR2 FQNEAQ (reference sequence). The CDR3 spans 13 residues. The V end lost 10 bases, the J end lost 0 bases, and 9 bases lay between the germline ends. CDR3 sequence: CATGSANTGELFF. The CDR3 nucleotides read TGTGCCACAGGGTCCGCGAACACCGGGGAGCTGTTTTTT.

The chain uses TRBV10-1 and TRBJ1-1, with 8 bases aligning to TRBD1. Germline V lookup: CDR1 WNHNN, CDR2 SYGVQD (reference sequence). After removal of 4 bases from V and 6 bases from J, the junction contained 4 bases not matched to a gene. The CDR3 runs 13 residues. CDR3 sequence (DNA): TGCGCCAGCAGTGTGATACAGGGGGCTGAAGCTTTCTTT. Translation: CASSVIQGAEAFF.

The CDR3 reads CASSFQGWGQPQHF. CDR3 bases: TGTGCCAGCAGCTTTCAGGGGTGGGGGCAGCCCCAGCATTTT. The gene calls are TRBV28 and TRBJ1-5; tentative D call: TRBD1 (6 bases). Germline V CDR1 and CDR2: MDHEN, SYDVKM. V gave up 6 bases and J gave up 7 bases, with 16 bases separating them. The CDR3 contains 14 residues.

The chain is built from TRBV29-1 and TRBJ2-7; 8 bases fit TRBD1. Trimming removed 6 bases from V and 5 bases from J; junction bases left unmatched: 6. The CDR3 is 12 residues long. The V gene's germline CDR1 is SQVTM and CDR2 ANQGSEA. The CDR3 loop reads CSVETGAHEQYF. The CDR3 DNA follows: TGCAGCGTAGAGACAGGGGCTCACGAGCAGTACTTC.

The chain employs TRBV19 and TRBJ1-2, with D possibly being TRBD1 (5 bases). The CDR3 is made up of 14 amino acids. V lost 1 base and J lost 1, with 7 bases in between. Germline V lookup: CDR1 LNHDA, CDR2 SQIVND (reference sequence). The DNA for the CDR3 is TGTGCCAGTAGTATAGCTGACAGTAACTATGGCTACACCTTC. Its protein product is CASSIADSNYGYTF. The whole variable domain, filled in from reference TRBV19 and TRBJ1-2, reads DGGITQSPKYLFRKEGQNVTLSCEQNLNHDAMYWYRQDPGQGLRLIYYSQIVNDFQKGDIAEGYSVSREKKESFPLTVTSAQKNPTAFYLCASSIADSNYGYTFGSGTRLTVV.

This clone was picked up a small number of times. The chain joins TRBV11-2 to TRBJ1-1; a weak D match, TRBD1 (6 bases). Per the germline V gene, CDR1 is SGHAT and CDR2 is FQNNGV. V was pared by 6 bases and J by 13 bases, with 15 bases between. CDR3 size: 11 residues. CDR3 residues: CASSLTGIVFF. The CDR3 nucleotides read TGTGCCAGCAGTCTCACAGGGATAGTTTTCTTT.